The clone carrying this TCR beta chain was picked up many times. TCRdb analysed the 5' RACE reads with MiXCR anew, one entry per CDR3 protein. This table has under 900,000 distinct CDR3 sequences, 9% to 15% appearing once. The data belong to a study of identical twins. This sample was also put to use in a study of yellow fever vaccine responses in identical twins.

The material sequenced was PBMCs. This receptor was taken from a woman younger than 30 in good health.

The CDR3 DNA reads TGCGCCAGCAGCTTTGGGACAGGGGGCAACTATGGCTACACCTTC. It is translated as CASSFGTGGNYGYTF. The chain is built from TRBV5-1 and TRBJ1-2; 12 bases line up with TRBD1. V trimming: 2 bases; J trimming: 2 bases; junction bases outside the gene matches: 1. Germline CDR1 is SGHRS and CDR2 is YFSETQ. CDR3 length equals 15 residues. The full variable domain, completed using reference TRBV5-1 and TRBJ1-2, is KAGVTQTPRYLIKTRGQQVTLSCSPISGHRSVSWYQQTPGQGLQFLFEYFSETQRNKGNFPGRFSGRQFSNSRSEMNVSTLELGDSALYLCASSFGTGGNYGYTFGSGTRLTVV.